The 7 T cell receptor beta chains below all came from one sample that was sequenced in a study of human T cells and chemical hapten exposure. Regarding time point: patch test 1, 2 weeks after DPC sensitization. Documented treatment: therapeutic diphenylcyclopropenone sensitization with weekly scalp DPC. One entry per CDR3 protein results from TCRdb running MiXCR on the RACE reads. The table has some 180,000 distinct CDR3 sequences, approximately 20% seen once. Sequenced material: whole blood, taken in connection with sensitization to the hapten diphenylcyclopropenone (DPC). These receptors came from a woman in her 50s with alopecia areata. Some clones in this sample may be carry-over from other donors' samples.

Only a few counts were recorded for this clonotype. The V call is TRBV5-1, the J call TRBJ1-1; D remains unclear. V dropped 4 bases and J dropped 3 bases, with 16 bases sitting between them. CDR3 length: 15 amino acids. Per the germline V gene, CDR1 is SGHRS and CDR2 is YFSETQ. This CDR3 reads CASSQSVPPDTEAFF. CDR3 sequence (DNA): TGCGCCAGCAGCCAGAGTGTCCCCCCCGACACTGAAGCTTTCTTT. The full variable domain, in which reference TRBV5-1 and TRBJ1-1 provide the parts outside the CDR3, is KAGVTQTPRYLIKTRGQQVTLSCSPISGHRSVSWYQQTPGQGLQFLFEYFSETQRNKGNFPGRFSGRQFSNSRSEMNVSTLELGDSALYLCASSQSVPPDTEAFFGQGTRLTVV.

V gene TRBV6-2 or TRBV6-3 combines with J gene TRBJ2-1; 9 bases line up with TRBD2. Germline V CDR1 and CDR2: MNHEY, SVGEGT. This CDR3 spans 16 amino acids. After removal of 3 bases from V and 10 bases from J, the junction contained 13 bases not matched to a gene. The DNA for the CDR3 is TGTGCCAGCAGTTATCAGGGGCGGGAGGGCCATTGGGAGCAGTTCTTC. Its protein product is CASSYQGREGHWEQFF.

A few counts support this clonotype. CDR3 DNA sequence: TGCAGTGCTTATCAGGGATTTAGCAATCAGCCCCAGCATTTT. Translation gives CSAYQGFSNQPQHF. This chain connects TRBV20-1 to TRBJ1-5; a possible D gene is TRBD1 (5 bases). The germline V and J ends were trimmed by 5 bases and 0 bases, with 11 bases remaining between them. The CDR3 is 14 residues long. Germline V lookup: CDR1 DFQATT, CDR2 SNEGSKA (reference sequence).

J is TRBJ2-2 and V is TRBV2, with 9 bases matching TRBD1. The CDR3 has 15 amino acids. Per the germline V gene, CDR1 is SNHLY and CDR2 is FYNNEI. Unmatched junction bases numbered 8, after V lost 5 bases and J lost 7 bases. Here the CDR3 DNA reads TGTGCCAGCAGTCCAAGGACAGGGGAAGGCGGGGAGCTGTTTTTT. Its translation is CASSPRTGEGGELFF. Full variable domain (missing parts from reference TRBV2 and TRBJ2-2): EPEVTQTPSHQVTQMGQEVILRCVPISNHLYFYWYRQILGQKVEFLVSFYNNEISEKSEIFDDQFSVERPDGSNFTLKIRSTKLEDSAMYFCASSPRTGEGGELFFGEGSRLTVL.

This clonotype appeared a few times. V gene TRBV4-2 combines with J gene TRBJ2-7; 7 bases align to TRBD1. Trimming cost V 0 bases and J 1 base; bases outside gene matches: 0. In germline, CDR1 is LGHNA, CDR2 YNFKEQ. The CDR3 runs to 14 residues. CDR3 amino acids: CASSQEGQSYEQYF. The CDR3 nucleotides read TGTGCCAGCAGCCAAGAGGGACAGTCCTACGAGCAGTACTTC.

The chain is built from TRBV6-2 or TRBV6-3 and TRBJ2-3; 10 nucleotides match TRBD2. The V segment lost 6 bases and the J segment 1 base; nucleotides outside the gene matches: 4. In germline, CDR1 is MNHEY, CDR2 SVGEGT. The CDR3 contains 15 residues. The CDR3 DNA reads TGTGCCAGCAGACTGACTAGCGGGCGCACAGATACGCAGTATTTT. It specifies CASRLTSGRTDTQYF.

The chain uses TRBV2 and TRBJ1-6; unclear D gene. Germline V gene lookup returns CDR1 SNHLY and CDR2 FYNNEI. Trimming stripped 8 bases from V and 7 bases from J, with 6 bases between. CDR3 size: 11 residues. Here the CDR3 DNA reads TGTGCCAGCGGGAGGAATTCACCCCTCCACTTT. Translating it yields CASGRNSPLHF.